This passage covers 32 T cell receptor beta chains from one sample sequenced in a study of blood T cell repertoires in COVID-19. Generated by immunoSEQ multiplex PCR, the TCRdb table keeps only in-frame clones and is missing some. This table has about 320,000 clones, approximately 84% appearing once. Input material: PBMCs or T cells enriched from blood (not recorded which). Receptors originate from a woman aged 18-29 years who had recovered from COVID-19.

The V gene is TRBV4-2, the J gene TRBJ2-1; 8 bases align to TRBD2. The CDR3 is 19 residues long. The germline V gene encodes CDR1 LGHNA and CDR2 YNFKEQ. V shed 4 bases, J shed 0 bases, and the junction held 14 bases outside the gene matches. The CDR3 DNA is TGTGCCAGCAGCCCCCGTCTATTACAAAGCGGGAGCTCCTACAATGAGCAGTTCTTC. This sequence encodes CASSPRLLQSGSSYNEQFF.

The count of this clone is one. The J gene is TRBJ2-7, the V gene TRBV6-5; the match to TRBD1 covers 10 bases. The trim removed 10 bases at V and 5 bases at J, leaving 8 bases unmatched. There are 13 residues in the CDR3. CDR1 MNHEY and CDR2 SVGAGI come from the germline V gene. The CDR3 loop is CATARDRGHEQYF. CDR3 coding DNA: TGTGCCACAGCCCGGGACAGGGGTCACGAGCAGTACTTC.

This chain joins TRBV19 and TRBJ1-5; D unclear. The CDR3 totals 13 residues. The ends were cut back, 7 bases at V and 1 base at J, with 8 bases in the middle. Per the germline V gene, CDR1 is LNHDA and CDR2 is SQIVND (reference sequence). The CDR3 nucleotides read TGTGCCAGTACACAGAGAAGCAATCAGCCCCAGCATTTT. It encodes CASTQRSNQPQHF.

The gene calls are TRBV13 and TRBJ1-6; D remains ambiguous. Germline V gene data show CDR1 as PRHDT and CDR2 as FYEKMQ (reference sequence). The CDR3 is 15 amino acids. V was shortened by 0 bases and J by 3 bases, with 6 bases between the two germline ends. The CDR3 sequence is CASSLGTIYNSPLHF. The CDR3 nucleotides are TGTGCCAGCAGCTTAGGGACTATCTATAATTCACCCCTCCACTTT. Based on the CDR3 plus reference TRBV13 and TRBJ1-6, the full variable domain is AAGVIQSPRHLIKEKRETATLKCYPIPRHDTVYWYQQGPGQDPQFLISFYEKMQSDKGSIPDRFSAQQFSDYHSELNMSSLELGDSALYFCASSLGTIYNSPLHFGNGTRLTVT.

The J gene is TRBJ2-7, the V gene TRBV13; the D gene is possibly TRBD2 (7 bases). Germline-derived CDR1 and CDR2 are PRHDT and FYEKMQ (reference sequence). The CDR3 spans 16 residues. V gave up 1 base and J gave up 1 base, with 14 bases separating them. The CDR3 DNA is TGTGCCAGCAGCTTAGCGCGGGGGCCACTGTCCTACGAGCAGTACTTC. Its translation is CASSLARGPLSYEQYF.

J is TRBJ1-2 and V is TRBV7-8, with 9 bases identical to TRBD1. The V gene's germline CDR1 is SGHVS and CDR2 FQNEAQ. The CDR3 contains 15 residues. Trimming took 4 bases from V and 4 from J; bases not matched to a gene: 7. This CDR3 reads CASSWDRVTVYGYTF. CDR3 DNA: TGTGCCAGCAGCTGGGACAGGGTTACCGTCTATGGCTACACCTTC.

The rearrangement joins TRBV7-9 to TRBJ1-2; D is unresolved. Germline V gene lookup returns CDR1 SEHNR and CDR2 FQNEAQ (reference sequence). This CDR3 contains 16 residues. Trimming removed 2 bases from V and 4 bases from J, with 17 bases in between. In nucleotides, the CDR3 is TGTGCCAGCAGCTTAAGGTTCGGAGGGTCCCTCTATGGCTACACCTTC. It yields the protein CASSLRFGGSLYGYTF.

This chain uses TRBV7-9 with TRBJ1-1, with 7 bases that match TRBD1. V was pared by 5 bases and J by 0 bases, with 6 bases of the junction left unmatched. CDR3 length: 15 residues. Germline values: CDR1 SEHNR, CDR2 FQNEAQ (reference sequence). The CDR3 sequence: CASSPSGTVNTEAFF. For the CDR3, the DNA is TGTGCCAGCAGCCCCTCCGGGACAGTGAACACTGAAGCTTTCTTT.

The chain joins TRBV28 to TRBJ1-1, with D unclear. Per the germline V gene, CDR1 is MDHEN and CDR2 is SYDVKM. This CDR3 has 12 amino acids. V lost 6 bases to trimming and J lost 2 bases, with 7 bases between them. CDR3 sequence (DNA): TGTGCCAGCAGCCTTACTAACACTGAAGCTTTCTTT. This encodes CASSLTNTEAFF.

The CDR3 region has the DNA TGTGCCACCAGCCCCGACACTTACGAGCAGTACTTC. Amino acids: CATSPDTYEQYF. The V and J genes are TRBV15 and TRBJ2-7; D is unclear. CDR1 is LNHNV and CDR2 is YYDKDF in the germline V gene (reference sequence). The CDR3 is 12 amino acids. V was pared by 5 bases and J by 4 bases, with 9 bases between.

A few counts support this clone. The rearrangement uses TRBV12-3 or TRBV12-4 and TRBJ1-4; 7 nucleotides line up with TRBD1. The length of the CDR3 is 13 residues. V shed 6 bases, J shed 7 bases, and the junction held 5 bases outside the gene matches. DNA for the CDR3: TGTGCCAGCAGGCTCGGGACAGTTGAAAAACTGTTTTTT. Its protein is CASRLGTVEKLFF.

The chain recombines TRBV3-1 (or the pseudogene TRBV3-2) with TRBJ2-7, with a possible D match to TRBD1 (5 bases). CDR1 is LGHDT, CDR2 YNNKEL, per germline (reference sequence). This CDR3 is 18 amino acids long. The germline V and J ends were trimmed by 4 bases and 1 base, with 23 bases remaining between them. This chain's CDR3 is CASSPRWVDSRASYEQYF. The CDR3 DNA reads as TGTGCCAGCAGCCCAAGGTGGGTAGACAGCCGTGCATCCTACGAGCAGTACTTC.

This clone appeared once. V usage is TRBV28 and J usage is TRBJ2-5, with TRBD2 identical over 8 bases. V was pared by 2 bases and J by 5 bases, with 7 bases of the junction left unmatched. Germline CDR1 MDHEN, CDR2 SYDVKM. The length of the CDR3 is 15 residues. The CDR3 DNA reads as TGTGCCAGCAGTTTAGCGGGGGGAGCCCCTGAGACCCAGTACTTC. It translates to CASSLAGGAPETQYF.

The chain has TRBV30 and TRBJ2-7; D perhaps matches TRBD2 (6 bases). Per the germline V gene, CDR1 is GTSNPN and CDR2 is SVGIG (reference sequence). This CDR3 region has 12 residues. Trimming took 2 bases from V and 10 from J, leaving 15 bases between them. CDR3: CAWSPGGYSQYF. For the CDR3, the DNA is TGTGCCTGGAGTCCAGGAGGGTATTCACAGTACTTC.

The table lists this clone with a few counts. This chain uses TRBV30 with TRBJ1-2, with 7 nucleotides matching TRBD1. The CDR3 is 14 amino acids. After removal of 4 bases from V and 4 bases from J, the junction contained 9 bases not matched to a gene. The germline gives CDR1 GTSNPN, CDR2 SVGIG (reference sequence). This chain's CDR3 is CAWTFDRAAYGYTF. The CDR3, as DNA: TGTGCCTGGACCTTCGACAGGGCCGCCTATGGCTACACCTTC.

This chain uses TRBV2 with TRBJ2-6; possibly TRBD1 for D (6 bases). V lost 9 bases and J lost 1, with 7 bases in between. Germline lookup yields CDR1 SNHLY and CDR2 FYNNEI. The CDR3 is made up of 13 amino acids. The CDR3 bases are TGTGCCAGTACAGGGTCTGGGGCCAACGTCCTGACTTTC. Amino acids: CASTGSGANVLTF. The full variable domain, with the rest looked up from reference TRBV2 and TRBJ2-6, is EPEVTQTPSHQVTQMGQEVILRCVPISNHLYFYWYRQILGQKVEFLVSFYNNEISEKSEIFDDQFSVERPDGSNFTLKIRSTKLEDSAMYFCASTGSGANVLTFGAGSRLTVL.

The chain's CDR3 is CASSEEPTGGYEQYF. The CDR3 bases are TGTGCCAGCAGTGAAGAGCCGACAGGGGGCTACGAGCAGTACTTC. This chain uses TRBV6-1 with TRBJ2-7; 9 bases are shared with TRBD1. CDR1 and CDR2 from the germline V gene are MNHNS and SASEGT. This CDR3 contains 15 residues. J lost 3 bases, V lost 1 base, and 4 bases had no gene match.

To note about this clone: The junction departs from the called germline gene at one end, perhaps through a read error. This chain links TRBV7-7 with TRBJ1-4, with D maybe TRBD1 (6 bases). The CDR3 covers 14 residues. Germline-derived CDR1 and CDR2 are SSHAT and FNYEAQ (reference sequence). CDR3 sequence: CASSPTGGKEKLFF. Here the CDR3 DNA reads TGTGCTAGCAGCCCGACGGGGGGCAAGGAAAAACTGTTTTTT.

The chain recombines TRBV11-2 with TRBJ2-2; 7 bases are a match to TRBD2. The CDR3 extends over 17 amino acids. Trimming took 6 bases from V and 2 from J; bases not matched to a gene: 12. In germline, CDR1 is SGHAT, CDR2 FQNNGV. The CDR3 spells CASRRIPGRRNTGELFF. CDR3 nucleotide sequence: TGTGCCAGCAGGCGGATCCCCGGGAGGAGAAACACCGGGGAGCTGTTTTTT.

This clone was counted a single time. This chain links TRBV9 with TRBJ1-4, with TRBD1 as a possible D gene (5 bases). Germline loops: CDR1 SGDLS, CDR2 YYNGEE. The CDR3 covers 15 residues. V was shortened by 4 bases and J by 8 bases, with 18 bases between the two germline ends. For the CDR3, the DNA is TGTGCCAGCAGCCCGAACGGGGGTATAGGAGAAAAACTGTTTTTT. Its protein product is CASSPNGGIGEKLFF.

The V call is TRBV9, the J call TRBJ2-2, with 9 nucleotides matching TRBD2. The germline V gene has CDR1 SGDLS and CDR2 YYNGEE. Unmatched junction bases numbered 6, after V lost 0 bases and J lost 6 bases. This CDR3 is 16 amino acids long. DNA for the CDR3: TGTGCCAGCAGCGTAGATGGCGGGGGGGCCCCCGGGGAGCTGTTTTTT. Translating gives CASSVDGGGAPGELFF. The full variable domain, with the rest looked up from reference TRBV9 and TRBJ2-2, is DSGVTQTPKHLITATGQRVTLRCSPRSGDLSVYWYQQSLDQGLQFLIQYYNGEERAKGNILERFSAQQFPDLHSELNLSSLELGDSALYFCASSVDGGGAPGELFFGEGSRLTVL.

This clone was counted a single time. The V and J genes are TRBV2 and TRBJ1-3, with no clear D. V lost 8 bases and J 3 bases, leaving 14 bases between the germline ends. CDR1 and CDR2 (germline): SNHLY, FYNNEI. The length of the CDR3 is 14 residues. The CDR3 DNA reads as TGTGCCAGCGTCCCGGGGAGAAGTGGAAACACCATATATTTT. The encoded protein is CASVPGRSGNTIYF.

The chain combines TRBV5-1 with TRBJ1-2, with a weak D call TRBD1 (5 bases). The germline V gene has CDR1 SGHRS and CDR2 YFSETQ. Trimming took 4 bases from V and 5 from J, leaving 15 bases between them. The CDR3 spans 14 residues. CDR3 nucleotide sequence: TGCGCCAGCAGCCCGGTTTGGGGCGCTTATGGCTACACCTTC. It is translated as CASSPVWGAYGYTF.

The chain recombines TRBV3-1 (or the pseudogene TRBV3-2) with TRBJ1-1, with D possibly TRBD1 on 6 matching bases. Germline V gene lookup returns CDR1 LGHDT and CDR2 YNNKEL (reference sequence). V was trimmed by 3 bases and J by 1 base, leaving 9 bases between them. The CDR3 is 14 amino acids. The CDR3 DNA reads TGTGCCAGCAGCCACTGGACAGCGAACACTGAAGCTTTCTTT. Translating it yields CASSHWTANTEAFF.

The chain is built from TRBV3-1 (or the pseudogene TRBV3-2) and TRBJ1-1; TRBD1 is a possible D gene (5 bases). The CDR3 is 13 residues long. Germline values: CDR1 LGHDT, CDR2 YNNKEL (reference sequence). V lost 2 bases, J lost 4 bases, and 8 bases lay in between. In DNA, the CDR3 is TGTGCCAGCAGCCAACAGGGTACCACTGAAGCTTTCTTT. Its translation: CASSQQGTTEAFF.

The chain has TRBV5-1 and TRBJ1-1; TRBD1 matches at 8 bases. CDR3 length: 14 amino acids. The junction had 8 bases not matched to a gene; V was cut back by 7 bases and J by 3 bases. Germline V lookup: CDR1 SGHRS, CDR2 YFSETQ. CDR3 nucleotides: TGCGCCAGCCGAAAACTGACAGGGGACACTGAAGCTTTCTTT. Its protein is CASRKLTGDTEAFF.

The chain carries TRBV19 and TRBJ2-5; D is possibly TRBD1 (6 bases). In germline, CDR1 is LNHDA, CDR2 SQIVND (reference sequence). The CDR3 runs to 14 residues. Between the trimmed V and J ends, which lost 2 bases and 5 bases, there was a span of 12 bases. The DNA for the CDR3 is TGTGCCAGTAGTATAAGGGGGTTCCGGGAGACCCAGTACTTC. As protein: CASSIRGFRETQYF.

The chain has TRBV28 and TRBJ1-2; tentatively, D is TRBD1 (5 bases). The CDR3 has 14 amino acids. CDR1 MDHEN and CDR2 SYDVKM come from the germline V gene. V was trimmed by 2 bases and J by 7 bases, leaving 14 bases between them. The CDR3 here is CASSLPGPRGGYTF. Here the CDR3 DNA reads TGTGCCAGCAGTTTACCCGGGCCAAGGGGTGGCTACACCTTC.

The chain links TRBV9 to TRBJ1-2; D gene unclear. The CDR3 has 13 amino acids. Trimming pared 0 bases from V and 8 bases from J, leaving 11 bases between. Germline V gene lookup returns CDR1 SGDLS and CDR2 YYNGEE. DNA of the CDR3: TGTGCCAGCAGCGTAGTCTCCACGGGAGGCTACACCTTC. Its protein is CASSVVSTGGYTF. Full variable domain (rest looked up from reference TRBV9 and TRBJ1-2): DSGVTQTPKHLITATGQRVTLRCSPRSGDLSVYWYQQSLDQGLQFLIQYYNGEERAKGNILERFSAQQFPDLHSELNLSSLELGDSALYFCASSVVSTGGYTFGSGTRLTVV.

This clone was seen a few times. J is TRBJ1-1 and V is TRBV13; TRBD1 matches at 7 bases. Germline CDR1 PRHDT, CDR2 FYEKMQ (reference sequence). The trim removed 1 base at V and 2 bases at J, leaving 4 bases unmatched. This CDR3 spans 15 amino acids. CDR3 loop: CASSLEGGGNTEAFF. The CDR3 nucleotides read TGTGCCAGCAGCTTAGAAGGGGGCGGAAACACTGAAGCTTTCTTT. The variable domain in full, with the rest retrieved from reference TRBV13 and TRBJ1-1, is AAGVIQSPRHLIKEKRETATLKCYPIPRHDTVYWYQQGPGQDPQFLISFYEKMQSDKGSIPDRFSAQQFSDYHSELNMSSLELGDSALYFCASSLEGGGNTEAFFGQGTRLTVV.

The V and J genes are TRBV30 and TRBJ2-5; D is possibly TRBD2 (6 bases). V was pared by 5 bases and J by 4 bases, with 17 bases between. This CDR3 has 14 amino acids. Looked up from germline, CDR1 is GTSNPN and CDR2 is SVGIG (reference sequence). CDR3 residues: CAWDRFQGGETQYF. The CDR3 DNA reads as TGTGCCTGGGACCGATTCCAGGGAGGAGAGACCCAGTACTTC.

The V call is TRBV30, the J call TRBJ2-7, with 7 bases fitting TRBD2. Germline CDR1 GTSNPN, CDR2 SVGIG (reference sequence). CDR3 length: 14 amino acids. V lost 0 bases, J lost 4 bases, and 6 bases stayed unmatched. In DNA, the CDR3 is TGTGCCTGGAGTGTAGCGGGACGGCCTTACGAGCAGTACTTC. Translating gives CAWSVAGRPYEQYF.